A single sample gave rise to the 4 T cell receptor beta chains below, sequenced in a study of CXCR3-negative and CXCR3-positive naive CD8 T cells. With UMI labels, 5' RACE was used to prepare the TRB cDNA libraries. TCRdb derives one entry per CDR3 protein from the 5' RACE reads, leaving out DNA. Recorded for this sample: 40,000 to 45,000 distinct CDR3 sequences. Sample: memory CD8+ T cells from blood. Receptor source: a human donor in good health. Some clones in this sample may be carry-over from other donors' samples.

CDR3: CASSLSGSGWETQYF. The gene calls are TRBV7-3 and TRBJ2-5; TCRdb's D call of TRBD2 is untestable without DNA. Germline assignment: CDR1 SGHTA and CDR2 FQGTGA. CDR3 length equals 15 residues. Filled out from reference TRBV7-3 and TRBJ2-5, the complete variable domain reads GAGVSQTPSNKVTEKGKYVELRCDPISGHTALYWYRQSLGQGPEFLIYFQGTGAADDSGLPNDRFFAVRPEGSVSTLKIQRTERGDSAVYLCASSLSGSGWETQYFGPGTRLLVL.

The chain employs TRBV20-1 and TRBJ2-7; TCRdb lists TRBD1, though no DNA is available to test this call. Germline-derived CDR1 and CDR2 are DFQATT and SNEGSKA (reference sequence). The CDR3 loop spans 14 amino acids. CDR3 loop: CSARDPPSSYEQYF.

The gene calls are TRBV6-5 and TRBJ1-6; TCRdb outputs TRBD1, but without DNA this stays unchecked. This CDR3 region has 17 residues. The germline gives CDR1 MNHEY, CDR2 SVGAGI. The CDR3 loop is CASSYWGGSSYNSPLHF.

The V and J genes are TRBV7-9 and TRBJ2-5. The CDR3 has 11 residues. CDR1 and CDR2 from the germline V gene are SEHNR and FQNEAQ (reference sequence). This chain's CDR3 is CASSLGEAQYF.